Listed here is a single T cell receptor (beta chain). The CDR3 runs to 15 residues. Germline V CDR1 and CDR2: SSHAT, FNYEAQ (reference sequence). TCRdb's table, derived via immunoSEQ multiplex PCR, lists solely in-frame clones and lacks some. In the table there are roughly 85,000 clones, about nine tenths of which are singletons. This specimen belongs to a study of T cell changes during pregnancy in multiple sclerosis. The sequenced sample was peripheral blood, obtained in the first trimester of pregnancy. This TCR came from a female donor with multiple sclerosis, enrolled in a pregnancy study. The chain employs TRBV7-7 and TRBJ1-4, with TRBD1 identical over 8 bases. Here the CDR3 DNA reads TGTGCTGTCAGAATACAGGGGGAGTTTGGTGAAAAACTGTTTTTT. It translates to CAVRIQGEFGEKLFF. Full variable domain (rest looked up from reference TRBV7-7 and TRBJ1-4): GAGVSQSPRYKVTKRGQDVTLRCDPISSHATLYWYQQALGQGPEFLTYFNYEAQPDKSGLPSDRFSAERPEGSISTLTIQRTEQRDSAMYRCAVRIQGEFGEKLFFGSGTQLSVL.